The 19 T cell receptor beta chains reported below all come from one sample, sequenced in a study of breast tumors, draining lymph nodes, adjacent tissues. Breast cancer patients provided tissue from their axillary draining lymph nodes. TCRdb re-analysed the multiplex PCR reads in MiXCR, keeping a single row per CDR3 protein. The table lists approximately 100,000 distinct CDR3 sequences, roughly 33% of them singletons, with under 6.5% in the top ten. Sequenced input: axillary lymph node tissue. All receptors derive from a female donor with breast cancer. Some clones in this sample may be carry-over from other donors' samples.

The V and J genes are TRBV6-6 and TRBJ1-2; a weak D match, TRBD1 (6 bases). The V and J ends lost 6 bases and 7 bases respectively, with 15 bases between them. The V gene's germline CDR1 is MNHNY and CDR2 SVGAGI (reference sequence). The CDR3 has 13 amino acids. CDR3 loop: CASSQLTGFGYTF. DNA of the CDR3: TGTGCCAGCAGCCAATTAACAGGGTTTGGCTACACCTTC.

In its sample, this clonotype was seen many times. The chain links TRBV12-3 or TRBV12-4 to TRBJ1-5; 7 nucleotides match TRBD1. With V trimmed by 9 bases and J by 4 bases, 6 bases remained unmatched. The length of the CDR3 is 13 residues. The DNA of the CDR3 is TGTGCCAGTAAACAGGGGCCGAATCAGCCCCAGCATTTT. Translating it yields CASKQGPNQPQHF.

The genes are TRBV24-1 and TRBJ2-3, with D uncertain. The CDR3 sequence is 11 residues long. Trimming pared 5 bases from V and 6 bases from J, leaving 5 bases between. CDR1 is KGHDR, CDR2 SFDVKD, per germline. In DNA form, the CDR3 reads TGTGCCACCAGTGTGGTGGATACGCAGTATTTT. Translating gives CATSVVDTQYF.

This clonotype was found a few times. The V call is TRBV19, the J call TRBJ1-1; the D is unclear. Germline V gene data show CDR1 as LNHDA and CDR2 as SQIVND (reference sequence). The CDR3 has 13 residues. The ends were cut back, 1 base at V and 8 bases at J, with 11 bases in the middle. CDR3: CASSIGERPEAFF. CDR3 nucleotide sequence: TGTGCCAGTAGTATAGGCGAACGGCCCGAAGCTTTCTTT.

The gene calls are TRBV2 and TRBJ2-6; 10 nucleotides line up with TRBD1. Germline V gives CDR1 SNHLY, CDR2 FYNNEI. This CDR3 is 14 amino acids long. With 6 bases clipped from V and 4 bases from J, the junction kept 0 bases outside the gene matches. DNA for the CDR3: TGTGCCAGCAGGGGACAGGGGGGGGCCAACGTCCTGACTTTC. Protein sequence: CASRGQGGANVLTF. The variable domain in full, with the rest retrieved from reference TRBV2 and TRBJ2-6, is EPEVTQTPSHQVTQMGQEVILRCVPISNHLYFYWYRQILGQKVEFLVSFYNNEISEKSEIFDDQFSVERPDGSNFTLKIRSTKLEDSAMYFCASRGQGGANVLTFGAGSRLTVL.

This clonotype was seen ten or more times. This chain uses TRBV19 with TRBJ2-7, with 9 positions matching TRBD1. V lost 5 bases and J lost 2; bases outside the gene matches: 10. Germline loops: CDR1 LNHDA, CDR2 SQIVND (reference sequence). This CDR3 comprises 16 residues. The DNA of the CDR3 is TGTGCCAGTAGTGCTACACAGGGGGCGCATCCCTACGAGCAGTACTTC. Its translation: CASSATQGAHPYEQYF.

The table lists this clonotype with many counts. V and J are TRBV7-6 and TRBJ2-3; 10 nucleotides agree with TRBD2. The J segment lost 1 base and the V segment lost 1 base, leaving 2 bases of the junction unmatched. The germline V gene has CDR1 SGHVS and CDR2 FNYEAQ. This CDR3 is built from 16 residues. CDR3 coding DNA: TGTGCCAGCAGCTTAGGGACTAGCGGCCGCACAGATACGCAGTATTTT. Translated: CASSLGTSGRTDTQYF.

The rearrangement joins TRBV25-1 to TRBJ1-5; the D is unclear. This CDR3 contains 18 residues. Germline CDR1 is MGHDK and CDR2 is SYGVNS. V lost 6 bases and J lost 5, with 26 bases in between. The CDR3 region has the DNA TGTGCCAGCAGGTTCGAGGATACGTGTAGGACCAGCCATCAGCCCCAGCATTTT. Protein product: CASRFEDTCRTSHQPQHF.

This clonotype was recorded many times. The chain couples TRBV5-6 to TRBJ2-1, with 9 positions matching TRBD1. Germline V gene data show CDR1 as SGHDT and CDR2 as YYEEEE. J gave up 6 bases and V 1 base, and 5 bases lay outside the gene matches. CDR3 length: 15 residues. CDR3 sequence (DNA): TGTGCCAGCAGCTTGTACAGGGGGCATACCAATGAGCAGTTCTTC. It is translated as CASSLYRGHTNEQFF.

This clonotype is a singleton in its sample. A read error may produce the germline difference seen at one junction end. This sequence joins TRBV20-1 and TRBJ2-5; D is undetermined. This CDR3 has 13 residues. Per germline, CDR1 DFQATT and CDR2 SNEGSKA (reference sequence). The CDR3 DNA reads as TGCGGTGCTCGGAGTCTCAGGTTAGAGACCCAGTACTTC. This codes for CGARSLRLETQYF.

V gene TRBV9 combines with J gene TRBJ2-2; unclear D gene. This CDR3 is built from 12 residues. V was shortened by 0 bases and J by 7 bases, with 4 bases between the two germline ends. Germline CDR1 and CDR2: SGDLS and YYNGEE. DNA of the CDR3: TGTGCCAGCAGCGTAGGTAGCGGGGAGCTGTTTTTT. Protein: CASSVGSGELFF.

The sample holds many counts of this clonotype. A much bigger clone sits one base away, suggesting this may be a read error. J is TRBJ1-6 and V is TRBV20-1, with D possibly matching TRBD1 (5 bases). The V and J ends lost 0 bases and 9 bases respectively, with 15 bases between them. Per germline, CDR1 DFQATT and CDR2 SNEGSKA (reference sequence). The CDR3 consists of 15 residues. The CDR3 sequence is CSAREVEDSPSPLHF. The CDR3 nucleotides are TGCAGTGCTAGAGAAGTTGAAGACAGCCCTTCACCCCTCCACTTT.

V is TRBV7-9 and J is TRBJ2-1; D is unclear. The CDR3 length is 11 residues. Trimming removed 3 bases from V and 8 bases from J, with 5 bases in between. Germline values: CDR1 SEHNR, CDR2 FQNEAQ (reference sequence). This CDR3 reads CASSFGDEQFF. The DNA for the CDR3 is TGTGCCAGCAGCTTTGGGGATGAGCAGTTCTTC.

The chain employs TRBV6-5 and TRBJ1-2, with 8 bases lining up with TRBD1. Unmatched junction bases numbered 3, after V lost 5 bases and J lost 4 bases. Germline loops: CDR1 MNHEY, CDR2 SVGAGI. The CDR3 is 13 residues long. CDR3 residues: CASSQGASYGYTF. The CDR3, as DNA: TGTGCCAGCAGTCAGGGGGCCTCCTATGGCTACACCTTC.

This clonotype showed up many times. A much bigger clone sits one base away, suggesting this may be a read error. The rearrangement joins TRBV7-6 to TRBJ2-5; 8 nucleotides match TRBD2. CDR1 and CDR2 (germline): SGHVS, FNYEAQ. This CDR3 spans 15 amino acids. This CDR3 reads CASNGGGREEETQHF. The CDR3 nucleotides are TGTGCCAGCAACGGGGGGGGGCGCGAGGAAGAGACCCAGCACTTC.

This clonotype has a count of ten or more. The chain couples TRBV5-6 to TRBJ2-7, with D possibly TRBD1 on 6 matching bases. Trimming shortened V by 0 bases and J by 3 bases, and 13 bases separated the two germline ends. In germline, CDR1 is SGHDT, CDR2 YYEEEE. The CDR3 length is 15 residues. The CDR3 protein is CASSLDRAALYEQYF. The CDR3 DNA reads TGTGCCAGCAGCTTGGACAGGGCTGCCCTCTACGAGCAGTACTTC.

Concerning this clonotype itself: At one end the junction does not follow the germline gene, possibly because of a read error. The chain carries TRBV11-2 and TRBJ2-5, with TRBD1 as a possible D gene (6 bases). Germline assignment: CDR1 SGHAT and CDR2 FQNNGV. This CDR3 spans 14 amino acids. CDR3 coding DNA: TGTGCCGGCAGCCTGATCACAGGGTGGGAGACCCAGTACTTC. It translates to CAGSLITGWETQYF.

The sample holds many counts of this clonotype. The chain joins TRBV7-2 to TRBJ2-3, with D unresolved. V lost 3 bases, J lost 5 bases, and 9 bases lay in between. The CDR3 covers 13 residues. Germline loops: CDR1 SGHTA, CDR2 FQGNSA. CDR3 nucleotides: TGTGCCAGCAGCTTCCTAGGCAGAGATACGCAGTATTTT. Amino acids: CASSFLGRDTQYF.

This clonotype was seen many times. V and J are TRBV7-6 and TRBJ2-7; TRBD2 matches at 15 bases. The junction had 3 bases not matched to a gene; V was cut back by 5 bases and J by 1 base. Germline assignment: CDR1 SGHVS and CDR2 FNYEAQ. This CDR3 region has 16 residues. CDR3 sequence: CASSRTSGRGSYEQYF. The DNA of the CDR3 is TGTGCCAGCAGCAGGACTAGCGGGAGGGGTTCCTACGAGCAGTACTTC. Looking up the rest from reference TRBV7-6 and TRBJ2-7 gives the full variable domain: GAGVSQSPRYKVTKRGQDVALRCDPISGHVSLYWYRQALGQGPEFLTYFNYEAQQDKSGLPNDRFSAERPEGSISTLTIQRTEQRDSAMYRCASSRTSGRGSYEQYFGPGTRLTVT.